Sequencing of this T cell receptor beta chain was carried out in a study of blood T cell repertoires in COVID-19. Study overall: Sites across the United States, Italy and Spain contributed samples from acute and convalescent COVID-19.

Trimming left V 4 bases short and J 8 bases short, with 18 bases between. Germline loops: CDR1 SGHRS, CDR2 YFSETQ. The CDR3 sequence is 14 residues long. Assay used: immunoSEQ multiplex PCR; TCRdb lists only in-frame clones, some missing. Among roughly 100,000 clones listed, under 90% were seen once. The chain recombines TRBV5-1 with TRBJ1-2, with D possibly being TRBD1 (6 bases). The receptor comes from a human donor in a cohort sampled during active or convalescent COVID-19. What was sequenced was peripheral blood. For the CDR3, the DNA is TGCGCCAGCAGCCCGGCGGACAGCTCCCTGGGCTACACCTTC. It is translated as CASSPADSSLGYTF.